These 28 T cell receptor beta chains were all obtained from the same sample, sequenced in a study of blood T cell repertoires in COVID-19 (dated by TCRdb to 2019 to 2021). Receptor libraries were prepared by the immunoSEQ multiplex PCR assay. TCRdb limited this immuneACCESS table to in-frame rearrangements with V and J called. A share of clones is missing; checked studies link under half to unresolved V genes, and the rest is unexplained. The sample contains approximately 210,000 clones, around 90% of them found a single time. About 1.3% of the sample goes to the ten largest clones. Material for sequencing was peripheral blood. These receptors were collected from a man aged 30 to 39 with acute or convalescent COVID-19.

As DNA, the CDR3 is TGTGCCAGCAGTCCCATCCGGGGGGATGAGAGCAATCAGCCCCAGCATTTT. This encodes CASSPIRGDESNQPQHF. The chain links TRBV28 to TRBJ1-5; D is perhaps TRBD1 (5 bases). Trimming cost V 5 bases and J 1 base, with 18 bases left between them. The CDR3 extends over 17 amino acids. Germline-derived CDR1 and CDR2 are MDHEN and SYDVKM.

V and J are TRBV27 and TRBJ2-1; 10 nucleotides match TRBD2. This CDR3 region has 14 residues. Per germline, CDR1 MNHEY and CDR2 SMNVEV (reference sequence). Germline trimming cut 9 bases from V and 8 bases from J; bases unmatched to any gene: 10. The DNA for the CDR3 is TGTGCCAGACCCAAGCGGGAGGGCCCCGATGAGCAGTTCTTC. It translates to CARPKREGPDEQFF.

The chain links TRBV27 to TRBJ1-5, with D possibly matching TRBD1 (5 bases). V lost 6 bases and J lost 6, with 15 bases in between. CDR1 is MNHEY and CDR2 is SMNVEV in the germline V gene (reference sequence). This CDR3 is built from 14 residues. The CDR3 here is CASSFQGGTQPQHF. The CDR3 region has the DNA TGTGCCAGCAGCTTCCAGGGCGGAACTCAGCCCCAGCATTTT.

The chain joins TRBV19 to TRBJ2-3; 11 nucleotides agree with TRBD1. V lost 4 bases and J lost 6; bases outside the gene matches: 6. CDR1 and CDR2 (germline): LNHDA, SQIVND (reference sequence). CDR3 length: 15 amino acids. The CDR3 sequence is CASSTIGTGGDTQYF. The CDR3 DNA sequence: TGTGCCAGTAGTACTATCGGGACAGGGGGGGATACGCAGTATTTT.

The rearrangement joins TRBV4-2 to TRBJ1-3; D gene unclear. V was trimmed by 4 bases and J by 0 bases, leaving 16 bases between them. The CDR3 totals 17 residues. From germline, CDR1 is LGHNA and CDR2 YNFKEQ. The CDR3 DNA reads TGTGCCAGCAGCCGAGGACTCCTCGTGGGCTCTGGAAACACCATATATTTT. Translation gives CASSRGLLVGSGNTIYF.

The V call is TRBV24-1, the J call TRBJ1-5; 7 nucleotides align to TRBD1. This CDR3 has 17 residues. Germline CDR1 KGHDR, CDR2 SFDVKD. Trimming removed 3 bases from V and 0 bases from J; junction bases left unmatched: 7. The CDR3 here is CATSDTGARYSNQPQHF. CDR3 in DNA: TGTGCCACCAGTGATACAGGGGCCCGATATAGCAATCAGCCCCAGCATTTT.

The V and J genes are TRBV5-1 and TRBJ2-7; TRBD1 matches at 8 bases. Germline V CDR1 and CDR2: SGHRS, YFSETQ. Unmatched junction bases numbered 8, after V lost 1 base and J lost 5 bases. The CDR3 runs 15 residues. CDR3 loop: CASSLTGGLIDEQYF. CDR3 DNA sequence: TGCGCCAGCAGCTTGACAGGGGGGCTTATCGACGAGCAGTACTTC.

The rearrangement uses TRBV19 and TRBJ1-1, with D tentatively TRBD1 (5 bases). V lost 5 bases and J 1 base, leaving 5 bases between the germline ends. CDR1 is LNHDA and CDR2 is SQIVND in the germline V gene (reference sequence). This CDR3 comprises 12 residues. As DNA, the CDR3 is TGTGCCAGTAGTCAGGGGAACACTGAAGCTTTCTTT. It specifies CASSQGNTEAFF.

This chain connects TRBV4-2 to TRBJ2-1; a possible D gene is TRBD1 (5 bases). Trimming stripped 1 base from V and 3 bases from J, with 16 bases between. The CDR3 covers 17 residues. Germline V lookup: CDR1 LGHNA, CDR2 YNFKEQ. In DNA, the CDR3 is TGTGCCAGCAGCCAAGTGGGCCGACAGTCGGTCTACAATGAGCAGTTCTTC. It codes for CASSQVGRQSVYNEQFF.

The J gene is TRBJ1-5, the V gene TRBV28; 8 bases align to TRBD1. The CDR3 is 16 residues long. Losses at the gene ends were 6 bases for V and 4 bases for J; bases not matched to a gene: 11. Looked up from germline, CDR1 is MDHEN and CDR2 is SYDVKM. CDR3 loop: CASSRGDRGDNQPQHF. DNA for the CDR3: TGTGCCAGCAGCCGTGGCGACAGGGGTGATAATCAGCCCCAGCATTTT.

V and J are TRBV5-1 and TRBJ2-2, with 8 nucleotides matching TRBD1. This CDR3 has 17 amino acids. CDR1 is SGHRS, CDR2 YFSETQ, per germline. J gave up 6 bases and V 0 bases, and 10 bases lay outside the gene matches. CDR3 loop: CASSLDSAGGLSGELFF. In DNA, the CDR3 is TGCGCCAGCAGCTTGGATTCGGCAGGGGGCCTTTCCGGGGAGCTGTTTTTT.

This clone was observed a single time. The chain uses TRBV2 and TRBJ1-2; 7 bases fit TRBD1. The CDR3 runs 13 residues. CDR1 SNHLY and CDR2 FYNNEI come from the germline V gene. The V segment lost 2 bases and the J segment 7 bases; nucleotides outside the gene matches: 4. The CDR3 loop is CASSESAGGGYTF. The CDR3 DNA reads TGTGCCAGCAGTGAAAGCGCAGGGGGTGGCTACACCTTC.

The chain combines TRBV2 with TRBJ2-1; D not certain. The CDR3 is 15 residues long. Trimming pared 7 bases from V and 6 bases from J, leaving 19 bases between. Per germline, CDR1 SNHLY and CDR2 FYNNEI. The CDR3 protein is CASTPKMRSSNEQFF. The CDR3 nucleotides are TGTGCCAGCACCCCGAAAATGAGGTCAAGCAATGAGCAGTTCTTC.

The rearrangement uses TRBV19 and TRBJ1-1; 8 bases map to TRBD1. Germline V gives CDR1 LNHDA, CDR2 SQIVND (reference sequence). The ends lost 11 bases at V and 1 base at J; junction bases unmatched: 12. The CDR3 is made up of 15 amino acids. CDR3 amino acids: CAVIPQGAANTEAFF. In DNA, the CDR3 is TGTGCCGTTATCCCTCAGGGGGCGGCGAACACTGAAGCTTTCTTT.

The genes are TRBV5-1 and TRBJ2-2; TRBD1 is a possible D gene (6 bases). The ends were cut back, 4 bases at V and 7 bases at J, with 11 bases in the middle. Germline CDR1 is SGHRS and CDR2 is YFSETQ. This CDR3 spans 13 amino acids. CDR3 in amino acids: CASSPQGLGELFF. DNA of the CDR3: TGCGCCAGCAGCCCTCAGGGGCTCGGGGAGCTGTTTTTT.

J is TRBJ1-2 and V is TRBV3-1 (or the pseudogene TRBV3-2), with D uncertain. Per the germline V gene, CDR1 is LGHDT and CDR2 is YNNKEL (reference sequence). The CDR3 loop spans 12 amino acids. V was cut by 1 base and J by 10 bases, with 10 bases left in between. CDR3 in amino acids: CASSQGRVYYTF. The DNA for the CDR3 is TGTGCCAGCAGCCAAGGGAGGGTTTACTACACCTTC.

The chain has TRBV4-1 and TRBJ1-2; TRBD1 agrees at 7 bases. This CDR3 is 12 amino acids long. V shed 4 bases, J shed 13 bases, and the junction held 9 bases outside the gene matches. Germline CDR1 is MGHRA and CDR2 is YSYEKL. The chain's CDR3 is CASSPLGGSCTF. In DNA form, the CDR3 reads TGCGCCAGCAGCCCTTTAGGGGGCTCCTGCACCTTC.

For this clone: The same CDR3 can be traced to other DNA sequences in this sample. The chain joins TRBV9 to TRBJ2-7; the match to TRBD2 covers 8 bases. CDR3 length: 15 residues. V lost 0 bases and J lost 1; bases outside the gene matches: 3. CDR1 is SGDLS, CDR2 YYNGEE, per germline. The CDR3 protein is CASSVDPGGSYEQYF. Written as DNA, the CDR3 is TGTGCCAGCAGCGTAGATCCGGGGGGGTCCTACGAGCAGTACTTC.

The chain links TRBV29-1 to TRBJ1-3; D perhaps matches TRBD1 (6 bases). The germline CDR1 and CDR2 sequences are SQVTM and ANQGSEA. The ends were cut back, 7 bases at V and 7 bases at J, with 17 bases in the middle. This CDR3 is built from 13 residues. The CDR3 DNA reads TGCAGCGCCTCACAGGGAATCGAGAACACCATATATTTT. Its translation: CSASQGIENTIYF. Full variable domain (rest looked up from reference TRBV29-1 and TRBJ1-3): SAVISQKPSRDICQRGTSLTIQCQVDSQVTMMFWYRQQPGQSLTLIATANQGSEATYESGFVIDKFPISRPNLTFSTLTVSNMSPEDSSIYLCSASQGIENTIYFGEGSWLTVV.

The CDR3 nucleotides read TGCGCCAGCAGCTCCAACGCCGGGACAGCCTACGAGCAGTACTTC. Translation gives CASSSNAGTAYEQYF. The rearrangement uses TRBV5-1 and TRBJ2-7, with TRBD1 matching over 7 bases. The germline CDR1 and CDR2 sequences are SGHRS and YFSETQ. The CDR3 loop spans 15 amino acids. V lost 3 bases to trimming and J lost 2 bases; unmatched junction nucleotides: 8.

The chain has TRBV30 and TRBJ2-7, with a weak D call TRBD2 (5 bases). The CDR3 consists of 12 residues. Germline V gives CDR1 GTSNPN, CDR2 SVGIG (reference sequence). The V gene lost 0 bases and the J gene lost 5 bases, with 8 bases spanning the gap. The DNA of the CDR3 is TGTGCCTGGAGTGTATTCGGGAACGAGCAGTACTTC. Translation gives CAWSVFGNEQYF.

CDR3 DNA: TGTGCCAGCAGAGGCGCTCCAAGAGGAGGCACCTTC. This gives the protein CASRGAPRGGTF. The chain employs TRBV2 and TRBJ1-2; D is ambiguous. Germline V gene sequence: CDR1 SNHLY, CDR2 FYNNEI. The V end was cut by 6 bases, the J end by 13 bases, with 18 bases between. The CDR3 extends over 12 amino acids.

The chain recombines TRBV19 with TRBJ1-1; 7 bases align to TRBD1. J lost 4 bases, V lost 9 bases, and 5 bases had no gene match. CDR1 and CDR2 (germline): LNHDA, SQIVND (reference sequence). This CDR3 spans 12 amino acids. The CDR3 here is CASGDRATEAFF. In nucleotides, the CDR3 is TGTGCCAGCGGAGACAGGGCCACTGAAGCTTTCTTT. Supplemented by reference TRBV19 and TRBJ1-1, the full variable domain reads DGGITQSPKYLFRKEGQNVTLSCEQNLNHDAMYWYRQDPGQGLRLIYYSQIVNDFQKGDIAEGYSVSREKKESFPLTVTSAQKNPTAFYLCASGDRATEAFFGQGTRLTVV.

The rearrangement links TRBV7-8 to TRBJ2-3; 9 bases fit TRBD1. The CDR3 loop spans 15 amino acids. With 5 bases clipped from V and 2 bases from J, the junction kept 5 bases outside the gene matches. The germline V gene has CDR1 SGHVS and CDR2 FQNEAQ. The CDR3 sequence is CASSTGGYDTDTQYF. The CDR3, as DNA: TGTGCCAGCAGCACAGGGGGCTATGACACAGATACGCAGTATTTT.

By share, this clone counts as medium-sized (0.01 to 0.1%). CDR3 residues: CASSRLAGSDTQYF. The CDR3 bases are TGTGCCAGCAGCCGACTAGCGGGATCGGATACGCAGTATTTT. This rearrangement joins TRBV6-4 to TRBJ2-3; TRBD2 matches 11 bases. This CDR3 is 14 amino acids long. CDR1 is MRHNA, CDR2 SNTAGT, per germline. Losses at the gene ends were 6 bases for V and 6 bases for J; bases not matched to a gene: 5.

This rearrangement joins TRBV7-6 to TRBJ2-4; D gene ambiguous. The CDR3 covers 11 residues. Trimming removed 5 bases at V and 9 bases at J, with 8 bases between. Germline CDR1 reads SGHVS; CDR2 reads FNYEAQ. CDR3 residues: CASSPYPIQYF. Here the CDR3 DNA reads TGTGCCAGCAGCCCCTATCCCATTCAGTACTTC. Drawing the rest from reference TRBV7-6 and TRBJ2-4, the complete variable domain is GAGVSQSPRYKVTKRGQDVALRCDPISGHVSLYWYRQALGQGPEFLTYFNYEAQQDKSGLPNDRFSAERPEGSISTLTIQRTEQRDSAMYRCASSPYPIQYFGAGTRLSVL.

The J gene is TRBJ2-1, the V gene TRBV13, with D tentatively TRBD1 (5 bases). V was cut by 4 bases and J by 9 bases, with 13 bases left in between. The CDR3 is 13 amino acids. In germline, CDR1 is PRHDT, CDR2 FYEKMQ (reference sequence). CDR3: CASSSRVYGEQFF. For the CDR3, the DNA is TGTGCCAGCAGCTCCAGGGTTTATGGTGAGCAGTTCTTC.

The chain carries TRBV9 and TRBJ2-3; TRBD2 aligns across 10 bases. Per germline, CDR1 SGDLS and CDR2 YYNGEE. CDR3 length: 20 residues. J lost 0 bases, V lost 4 bases, and 17 bases had no gene match. CDR3 nucleotide sequence: TGTGCCAGCAGCCAGAGCCCTAGCGGGAGACTAGTATCTAGCACAGATACGCAGTATTTT. Translating it yields CASSQSPSGRLVSSTDTQYF.